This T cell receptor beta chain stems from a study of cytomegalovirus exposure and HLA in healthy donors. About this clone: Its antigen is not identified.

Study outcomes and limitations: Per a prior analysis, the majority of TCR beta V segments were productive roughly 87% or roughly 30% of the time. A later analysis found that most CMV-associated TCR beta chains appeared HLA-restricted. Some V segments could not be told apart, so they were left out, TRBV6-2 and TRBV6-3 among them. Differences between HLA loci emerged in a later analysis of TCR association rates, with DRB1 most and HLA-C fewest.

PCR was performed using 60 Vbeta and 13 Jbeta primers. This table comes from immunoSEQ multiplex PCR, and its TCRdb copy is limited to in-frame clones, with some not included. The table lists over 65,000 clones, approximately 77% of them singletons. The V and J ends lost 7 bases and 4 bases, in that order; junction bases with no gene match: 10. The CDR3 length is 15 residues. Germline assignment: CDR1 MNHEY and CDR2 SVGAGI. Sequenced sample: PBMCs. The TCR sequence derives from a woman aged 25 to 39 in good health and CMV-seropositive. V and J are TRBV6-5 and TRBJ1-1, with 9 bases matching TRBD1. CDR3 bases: TGTGCCAGCATGAGACAGGGGGGAATAAGCACTGAAGCTTTCTTT. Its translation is CASMRQGGISTEAFF.